These T cell receptor beta chains were read from a single sample in a study of blood T cell repertoires in COVID-19. TCRdb keeps only in-frame clones here, not all; method: immunoSEQ multiplex PCR. The data hold about 190,000 clones, with roughly 88% observed a single time. Material for sequencing was peripheral blood. The receptors here all came from a woman in her twenties or thirties with acute or convalescent COVID-19. Both conserved end residues are part of each CDR3. The D gene is left open where the match is weak. Clone size, where shown, is once, few, many, or a class for clones that have expanded.

TRBJ1-2,14,-,TRBV5-1,-,TGCGCCAGCAGCTTGGAAACGGCACTATATGGCTACACCTTC,CASSLETALYGYTF
TRBJ2-7,16,-,TRBV6-6,TRBD2,TGTGCCAGCAGTTACTCGGCTAGCGGGAGCTCCTACGAGCAGTACTTC,CASSYSASGSSYEQYF
TRBJ2-7,17,-,TRBV5-4,TRBD1,TGTGCCAGCAGCCCCGGGACAGGAAGACTAGAATATTCCGAGCAGTACTTC,CASSPGTGRLEYSEQYF
TRBJ2-1,15,-,TRBV6-5,-,TGTGCCAGCAGGCTGCTACAGGGCATCCACAATGAGCAGTTCTTC,CASRLLQGIHNEQFF
TRBJ2-5,14,-,TRBV7-9,TRBD1,TGTGCCAGCAGTACCAGGGGGTCCCAAGAGACCCAGTACTTC,CASSTRGSQETQYF
TRBJ2-5,13,-,TRBV7-9,-,TGTGCCAGCAGCTTCAGCGGCCAAGAGACCCAGTACTTC,CASSFSGQETQYF
TRBJ1-6,14,few,TRBV7-8,-,TGTGCCAGCAGGATAACAGGGCGTAATTCACCCCTCCACTTT,CASRITGRNSPLHF
TRBJ2-5,13,-,TRBV5-1,-,TGCGCCAGCAGCTTGGGACAGCTAGAGACCCAGTACTTC,CASSLGQLETQYF
TRBJ2-1,18,-,TRBV27,TRBD2,TGTGCCAGCAAGACCGGGACTAGTGTCCTAAGCTCCTACAATGAGCAGTTCTTC,CASKTGTSVLSSYNEQFF
TRBJ1-1,12,-,TRBV24-1,-,TGTGCCACCAGTGATTTATTGGGCTACGCTTTCTTT,CATSDLLGYAFF
TRBJ2-7,14,-,TRBV6-4,TRBD1,TGTGCCAGCACCCTGCGGACAGGGGCCTACGAGCAGTACTTC,CASTLRTGAYEQYF
TRBJ1-1,15,few,TRBV5-1,-,TGCGCCAGCAGCTCTGGGCCAGGGGAGAGCACTGAAGCTTTCTTT,CASSSGPGESTEAFF
TRBJ2-7,15,-,TRBV5-1,TRBD2,TGCGCCAGCAGCATAGGCCGGGACTACTCCTACGAGCAGTACTTC,CASSIGRDYSYEQYF
TRBJ2-3,15,-,TRBV28,TRBD1,TGTGCCAGCAGCCCCGGGACAGCCGATACCCCCACGCAGTATTTT,CASSPGTADTPTQYF
TRBJ2-1,15,once,TRBV10-1,TRBD2,TGCGCCAGCAGTGAGACCGGGAGGGCCTCGGATGAGCAGTTCTTC,CASSETGRASDEQFF
TRBJ1-6,13,-,TRBV7-2,-,TGTGCCAGCAGCTCCAGAAATAATTCACCCCTCCACTTT,CASSSRNNSPLHF
TRBJ1-3,15,-,TRBV11-3,-,TGTGCCAGCAGCTCAGGGGCGCTTTCTGGAAACACCATATATTTT,CASSSGALSGNTIYF
TRBJ2-5,15,-,TRBV3-1/TRBV3-2,-,TGTGCCAGCAGCCTGGGGAGGGGGTGGCAAGAGACCCAGTACTTC,CASSLGRGWQETQYF
TRBJ2-6,17,-,TRBV30,-,TGTGCCTGGAGCTTACAGGGAGACGGCCCTGGGGCCAACGTCCTGACTTTC,CAWSLQGDGPGANVLTF
TRBJ2-7,15,once,TRBV9,TRBD1,TGTGCCAGCAGCGTCTCCGGGACAGATATTTACGAGCAGTACTTC,CASSVSGTDIYEQYF
TRBJ2-7,13,-,TRBV10-2,-,TGCGCCACCCCTGACCCGACTAGGTACGAGCAGTACTTC,CATPDPTRYEQYF
TRBJ2-1,15,-,TRBV25-1,TRBD2,TGTGCCAGCAGGTTTAGCGGGAACCCCTACAATGAGCAGTTCTTC,CASRFSGNPYNEQFF
TRBJ1-1,17,once,TRBV18,TRBD1,TGTGCCAGCTCACCATACCCCCCCGGCAGGGGGAATACTGAAGCTTTCTTT,CASSPYPPGRGNTEAFF
TRBJ1-2,15,-,TRBV15,-,TGTGCCACCAGCAGGGGACTGCTGGGGTACTATGGCTACACCTTC,CATSRGLLGYYGYTF
TRBJ2-7,14,-,TRBV14,-,TGTGCCAGCAGCCCACCGGGTATTGGCTACGAGCAGTACTTC,CASSPPGIGYEQYF
TRBJ2-7,13,few,TRBV7-9,-,TGTGCCAGCAGCTCAAGCGGTTACTACGAGCAGTACTTC,CASSSSGYYEQYF
TRBJ2-2,14,once,TRBV5-1,-,TGCGCCAGCAGTGGTCTGACAAATCCCGGGGAGCTGTTTTTT,CASSGLTNPGELFF
TRBJ1-3,15,-,TRBV24-1,-,TGTGCCACCAGTGACCCCCGAGGCTCTGGAAACACCATATATTTT,CATSDPRGSGNTIYF
TRBJ2-1,18,-,TRBV28,-,TGTGCCAGCAGTTTATCCCGGGGTCTCGGTTCAATGGCCAATGAGCAGTTCTTC,CASSLSRGLGSMANEQFF
TRBJ2-7,13,-,TRBV2,-,TGTGCCAGCTCGAGGGAGGTCTTCTACGAGCAGTACTTC,CASSREVFYEQYF
TRBJ2-2,11,-,TRBV19,-,TGTGCCAGTAATGGACAGGGGGAGCTGTTTTTT,CASNGQGELFF
TRBJ2-2,14,-,TRBV21-1,-,TGTGCCAGCAGCAGGGGGCTGAACACCGGGGAGCTGTTTTTT,CASSRGLNTGELFF
TRBJ1-5,12,-,TRBV28,-,TGTGCCAGCAGGCTCGGGGGTCAGCCCCAGCATTTT,CASRLGGQPQHF
TRBJ2-5,13,-,TRBV27,-,TGTGCCAGCAGTCGACATTTCCAAGAGACCCAGTACTTC,CASSRHFQETQYF
TRBJ1-5,13,-,TRBV30,-,TGTGCCTGGAGTCTCGGGGTTAATCAGCCCCAGCATTTT,CAWSLGVNQPQHF
TRBJ2-3,14,once,TRBV24-1,TRBD2,TGTGCCACCAGTGATGCGGGAGGGTCGGATACGCAGTATTTT,CATSDAGGSDTQYF
TRBJ2-1,16,-,TRBV21-1,-,TGTGCCAGCAGCGCAAGACGACTAATCCCCTACAATGAGCAGTTCTTC,CASSARRLIPYNEQFF
TRBJ1-6,15,-,TRBV7-9,-,TGTGCCAGCAGCTTAGTAAGCCTCCCTAATTCACCCCTCCACTTT,CASSLVSLPNSPLHF
TRBJ2-1,15,-,TRBV15,-,TGTGCCACCAGCAGAGTACCGGGACTGGGGAGTGAGCAGTTCTTC,CATSRVPGLGSEQFF
TRBJ1-6,15,-,TRBV2,-,TGTGCCAGCAGGGAGGGACCAGGGTATAATTCACCCCTCCACTTT,CASREGPGYNSPLHF